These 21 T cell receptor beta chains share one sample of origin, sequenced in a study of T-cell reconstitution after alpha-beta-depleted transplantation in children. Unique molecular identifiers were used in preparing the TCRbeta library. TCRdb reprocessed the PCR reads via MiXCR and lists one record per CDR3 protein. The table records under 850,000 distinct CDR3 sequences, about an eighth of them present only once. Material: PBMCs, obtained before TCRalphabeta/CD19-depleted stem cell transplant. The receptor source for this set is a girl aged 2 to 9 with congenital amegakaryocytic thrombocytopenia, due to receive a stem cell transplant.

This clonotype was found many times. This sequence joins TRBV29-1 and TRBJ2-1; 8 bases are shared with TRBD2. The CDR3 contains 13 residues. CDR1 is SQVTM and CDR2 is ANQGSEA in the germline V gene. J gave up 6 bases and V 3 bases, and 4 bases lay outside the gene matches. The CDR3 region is CSVEGLVFNEQFF. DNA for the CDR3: TGCAGCGTTGAGGGACTAGTGTTCAATGAGCAGTTCTTC.

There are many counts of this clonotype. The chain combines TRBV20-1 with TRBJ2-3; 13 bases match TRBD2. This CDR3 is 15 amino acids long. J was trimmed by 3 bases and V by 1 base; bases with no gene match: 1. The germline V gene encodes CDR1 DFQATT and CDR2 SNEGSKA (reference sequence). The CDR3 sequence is CSARGTSGRTDTQYF. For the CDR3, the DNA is TGCAGTGCTAGAGGGACTAGCGGGAGAACAGATACGCAGTATTTT.

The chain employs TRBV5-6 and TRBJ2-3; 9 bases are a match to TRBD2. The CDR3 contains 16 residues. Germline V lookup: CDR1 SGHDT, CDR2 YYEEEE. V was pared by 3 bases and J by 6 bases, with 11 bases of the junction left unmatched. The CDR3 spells CASSYAGGRASDTQYF. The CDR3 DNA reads TGTGCCAGCAGCTATGCTGGCGGGAGGGCCTCGGATACGCAGTATTTT.

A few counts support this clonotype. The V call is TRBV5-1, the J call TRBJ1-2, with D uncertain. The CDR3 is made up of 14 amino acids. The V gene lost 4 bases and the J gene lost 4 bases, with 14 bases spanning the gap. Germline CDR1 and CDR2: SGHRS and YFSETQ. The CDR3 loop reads CASSPSPDPYGYTF. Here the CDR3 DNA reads TGCGCCAGCAGCCCTAGTCCTGATCCCTATGGCTACACCTTC.

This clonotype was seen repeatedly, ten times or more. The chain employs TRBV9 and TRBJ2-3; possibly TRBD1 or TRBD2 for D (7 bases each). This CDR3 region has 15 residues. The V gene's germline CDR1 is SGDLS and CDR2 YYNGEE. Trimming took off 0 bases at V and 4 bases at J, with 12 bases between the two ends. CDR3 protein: CASSVAGRGPDTQYF. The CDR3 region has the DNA TGTGCCAGCAGCGTAGCAGGGAGGGGGCCAGATACGCAGTATTTT.

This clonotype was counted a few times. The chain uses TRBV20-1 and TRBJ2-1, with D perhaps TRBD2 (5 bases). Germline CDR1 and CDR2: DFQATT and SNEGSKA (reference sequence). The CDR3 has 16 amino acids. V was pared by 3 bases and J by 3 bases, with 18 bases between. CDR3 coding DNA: TGCAGTGCTAGGGCTCCGGGAATGTTATTCTACAATGAGCAGTTCTTC. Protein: CSARAPGMLFYNEQFF.

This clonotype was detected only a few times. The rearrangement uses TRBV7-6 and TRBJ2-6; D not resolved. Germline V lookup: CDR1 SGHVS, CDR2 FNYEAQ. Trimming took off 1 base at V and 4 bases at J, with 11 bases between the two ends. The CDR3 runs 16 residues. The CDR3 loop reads CASSLEQTAGANVLTF. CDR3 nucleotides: TGTGCCAGCAGCTTAGAGCAAACGGCCGGGGCCAACGTCCTGACTTTC.

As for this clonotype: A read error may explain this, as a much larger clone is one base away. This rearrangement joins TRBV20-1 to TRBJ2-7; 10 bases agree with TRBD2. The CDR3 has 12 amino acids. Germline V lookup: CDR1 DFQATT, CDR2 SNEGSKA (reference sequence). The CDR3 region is CGVASGSYAQYF. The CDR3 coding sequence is TGCGGGGTAGCTAGCGGGAGCTACGCGCAGTACTTC.

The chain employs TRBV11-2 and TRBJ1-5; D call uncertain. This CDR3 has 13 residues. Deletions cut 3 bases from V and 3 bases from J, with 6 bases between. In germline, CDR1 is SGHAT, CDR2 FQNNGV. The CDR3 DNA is TGTGCCAGCAGCTTCCAGTTCAATCAGCCCCAGCATTTT. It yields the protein CASSFQFNQPQHF.

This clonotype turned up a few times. This CDR3 reads CASSFFSGEDTQYF. CDR3 nucleotides: TGTGCCAGCAGCTTCTTCTCAGGGGAAGATACGCAGTATTTT. V gene TRBV5-5 combines with J gene TRBJ2-3, with TRBD1 as a possible D gene (6 bases). From germline, CDR1 is SGHKS and CDR2 YYEKEE (reference sequence). The CDR3 length is 14 residues. V was trimmed by 2 bases and J by 5 bases, leaving 12 bases between them.

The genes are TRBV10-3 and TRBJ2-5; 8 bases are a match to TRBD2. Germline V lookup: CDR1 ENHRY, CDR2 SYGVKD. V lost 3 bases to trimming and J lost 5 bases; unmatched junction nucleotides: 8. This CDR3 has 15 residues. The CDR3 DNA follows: TGTGCCATCAGTGACCTTAGCGGGGACCGGGAGACCCAGTACTTC. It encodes CAISDLSGDRETQYF.

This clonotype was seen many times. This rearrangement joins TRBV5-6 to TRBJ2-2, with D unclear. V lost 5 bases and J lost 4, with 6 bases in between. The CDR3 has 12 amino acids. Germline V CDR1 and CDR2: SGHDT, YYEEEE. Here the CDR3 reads CASRSVTGELFF. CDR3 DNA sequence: TGTGCCAGCAGGTCTGTCACCGGGGAGCTGTTTTTT.

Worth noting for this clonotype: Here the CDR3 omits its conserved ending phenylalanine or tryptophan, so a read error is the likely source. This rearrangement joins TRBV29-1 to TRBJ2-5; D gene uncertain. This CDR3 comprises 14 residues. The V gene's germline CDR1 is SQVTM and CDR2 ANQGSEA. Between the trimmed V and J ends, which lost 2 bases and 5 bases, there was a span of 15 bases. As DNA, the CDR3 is TGCAGCGTTGAATCGGTAGGTACGGGCGAGACCCAGTACTTA. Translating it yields CSVESVGTGETQYL.

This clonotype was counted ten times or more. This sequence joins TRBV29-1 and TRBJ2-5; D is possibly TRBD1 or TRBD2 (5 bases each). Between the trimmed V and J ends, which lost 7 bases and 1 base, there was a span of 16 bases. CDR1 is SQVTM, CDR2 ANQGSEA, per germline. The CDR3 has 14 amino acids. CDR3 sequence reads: CSAFYPGPQETQYF. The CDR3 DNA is TGCAGCGCATTTTATCCGGGACCCCAAGAGACCCAGTACTTC.

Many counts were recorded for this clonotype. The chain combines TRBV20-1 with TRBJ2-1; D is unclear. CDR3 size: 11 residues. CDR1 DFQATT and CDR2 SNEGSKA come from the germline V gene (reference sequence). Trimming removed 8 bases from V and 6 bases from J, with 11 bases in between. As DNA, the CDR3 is TGCAGTCCCACAACCGGCAATGAGCAGTTCTTC. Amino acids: CSPTTGNEQFF.

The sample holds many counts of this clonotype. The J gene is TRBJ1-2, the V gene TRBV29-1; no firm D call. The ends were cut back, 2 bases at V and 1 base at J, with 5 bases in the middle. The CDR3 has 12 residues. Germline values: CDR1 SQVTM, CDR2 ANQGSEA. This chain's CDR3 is CSVEMGNYGYTF. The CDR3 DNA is TGCAGCGTTGAAATGGGTAACTATGGCTACACCTTC.

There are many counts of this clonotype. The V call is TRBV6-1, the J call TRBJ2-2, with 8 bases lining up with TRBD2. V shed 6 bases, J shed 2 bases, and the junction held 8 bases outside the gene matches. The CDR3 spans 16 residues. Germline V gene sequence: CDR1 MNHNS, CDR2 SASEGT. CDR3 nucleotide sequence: TGTGCCAGCAGCGATAGCGGGGCCACAAACACCGGGGAGCTGTTTTTT. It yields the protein CASSDSGATNTGELFF.

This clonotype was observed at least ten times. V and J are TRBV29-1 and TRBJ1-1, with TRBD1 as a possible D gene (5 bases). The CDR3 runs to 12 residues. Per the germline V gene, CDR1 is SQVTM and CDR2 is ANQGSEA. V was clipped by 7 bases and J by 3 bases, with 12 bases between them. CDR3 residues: CSAGGGDTEAFF. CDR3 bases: TGCAGCGCCGGGGGAGGGGACACTGAAGCTTTCTTT.

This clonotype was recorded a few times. CDR3 DNA: TGTGCCAGCTTAACCTATGGATCCGGGGAAGAGACCCAGTACTTC. Protein product: CASLTYGSGEETQYF. This chain connects TRBV6-2 or TRBV6-3 to TRBJ2-5, with D perhaps matching TRBD2 (5 bases). In germline, CDR1 is MNHEY, CDR2 SVGEGT. V lost 8 bases and J 3 bases, leaving 19 bases between the germline ends. This CDR3 has 15 residues.

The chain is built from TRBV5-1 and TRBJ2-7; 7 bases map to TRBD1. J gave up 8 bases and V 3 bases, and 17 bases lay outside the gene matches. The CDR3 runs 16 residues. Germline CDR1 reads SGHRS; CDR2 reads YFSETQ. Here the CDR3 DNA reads TGCGCCAGCAGCTATTGGGCGGAAAACAGGGGAAGTCAGCAGTACTTC. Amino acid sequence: CASSYWAENRGSQQYF.

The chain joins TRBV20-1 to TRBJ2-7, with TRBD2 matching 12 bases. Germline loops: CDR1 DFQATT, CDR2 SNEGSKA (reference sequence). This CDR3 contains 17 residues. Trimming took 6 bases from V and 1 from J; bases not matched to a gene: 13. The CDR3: CSAHLAGGRGSSYEQYF. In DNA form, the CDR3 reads TGCAGTGCCCACCTAGCGGGAGGGCGTGGTAGTTCCTACGAGCAGTACTTC.